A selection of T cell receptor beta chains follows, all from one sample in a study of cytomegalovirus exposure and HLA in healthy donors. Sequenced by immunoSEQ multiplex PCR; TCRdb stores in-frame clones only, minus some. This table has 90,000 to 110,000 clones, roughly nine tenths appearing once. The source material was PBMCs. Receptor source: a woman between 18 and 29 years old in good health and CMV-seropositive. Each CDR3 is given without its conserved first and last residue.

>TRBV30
AWSAGTSGSTQY
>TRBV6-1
ASIHSYNEQF
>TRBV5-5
ASSRLRTANTGELF
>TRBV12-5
ASGLARDTEAF
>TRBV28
ASSSSLGLAVTDTQY
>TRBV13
ASSSPWGLEQF
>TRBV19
ASSIGLAGDPNEQF
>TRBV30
AWSQAGSGYT
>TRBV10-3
AISATWTSGTLEQY
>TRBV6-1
ASRESSGRARETQY
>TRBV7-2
ASSPDRSTYEQY
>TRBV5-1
ASSTLTYNEQF
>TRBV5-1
ASSFGQGASSSPLH
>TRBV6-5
ASSLTQGQGYGYT
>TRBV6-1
ASSELGTGREKLF
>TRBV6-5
ASSYGPRDGIYGYT
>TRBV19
ATGSSRGLQGNQPQH
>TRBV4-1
ASSQDGTKYNEQF
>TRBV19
ASSIPTENYGYT
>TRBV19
ASRLGTGAGEQF
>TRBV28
AAWAPNYGYT
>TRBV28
ASSSQQASSYNSPLH
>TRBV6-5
ASSYGQLGYEQY
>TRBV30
AWSGLAGATDTQY
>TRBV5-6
ASSFSSSRETQY
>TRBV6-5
ASSYSTGGFYEQY
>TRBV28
ASSSNREVF
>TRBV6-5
ASKKGGGVLTEAF
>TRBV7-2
ASSPGGAPGNTIY
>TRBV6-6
ASSSPPGQGNIQY
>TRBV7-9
ASSSGTGENQPQH
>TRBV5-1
ASSLAPGGPGEQY
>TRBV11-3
ASSLTGTFNEQF
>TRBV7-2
ASSSTGGRGYTDTQY
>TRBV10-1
ASSDGRADEQY
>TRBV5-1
ASSLAPGLAGELF
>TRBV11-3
ASSLGSRGGQF
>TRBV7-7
ASSLAGLTPDEQY
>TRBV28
ASSGSPRGSPLH
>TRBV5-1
ASSLTRTYEQY
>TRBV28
ASSLPGRGYT
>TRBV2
ASKGLVSAREQF
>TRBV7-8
ASSSGLAGEQF
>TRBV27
ASSYEGSYNEQF
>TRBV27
ASSPTGVWETQY
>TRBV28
ASLTDSGNTIY
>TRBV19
ASRGHGANVLT
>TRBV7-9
ASSGGGHQPQH
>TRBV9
ASSVGALSNTEAF
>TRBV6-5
ASSSQGGREKLF
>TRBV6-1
ASRQGIEKLF
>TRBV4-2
ASRQTSGNLRGDEQF
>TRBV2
ASSRTGNNQPQH
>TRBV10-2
ASSITSGAGDEQF
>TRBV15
ATSRGGSTAGIGYEQY
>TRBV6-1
ASRTKQGAGYGYT
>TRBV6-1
ALQGVYNEQF
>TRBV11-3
ASSLGGRQFDEAF
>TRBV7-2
ASSVTGWTYNEQF